The clone carrying this T cell receptor (beta chain) was recorded a few times. This specimen comes from a study of cytomegalovirus exposure and HLA in healthy donors. 13 Jbeta primers and 60 Vbeta primers were used for the PCR. The protocol was immunoSEQ multiplex PCR, while the TCRdb copy is restricted to in-frame clones and leaves out a portion. The sample includes about 150,000 clones, about 70% of them seen just once. Sequencing was done on a sample of PBMCs. This sequence originates from a man in his sixties in good health and CMV-seronegative.

The CDR3 spells CASSMATTSRTGELFF. The CDR3, as DNA: TGTGCCAGTAGTATGGCCACCACCTCGAGGACCGGGGAGCTGTTTTTT. This chain links TRBV19 with TRBJ2-2; D unresolved. Germline CDR1 LNHDA, CDR2 SQIVND (reference sequence). The length of the CDR3 is 16 residues. The V and J ends lost 3 bases and 5 bases respectively, with 16 bases between them.